These 2 T cell receptor beta chains originate from one sample sequenced in a study of blood T cell repertoires in COVID-19. The method was immunoSEQ multiplex PCR; TCRdb's version includes in-frame clones alone and lacks a portion of them. Of 350,000 or so clones in the sample, more than 85% were seen once. What was sequenced was PBMCs or T cells enriched from blood (not recorded which). All receptors derive from a woman in her twenties or thirties who had recovered from COVID-19.

The V gene is TRBV19, the J gene TRBJ2-2, with TRBD1 as a possible D gene (5 bases). This CDR3 is built from 16 residues. Germline CDR1 and CDR2: LNHDA and SQIVND (reference sequence). V lost 2 bases and J lost 3, with 13 bases in between. In DNA form, the CDR3 reads TGTGCCAGTAGTATAAAGGGGAAGACGGACACCGGGGAGCTGTTTTTT. Amino acid sequence: CASSIKGKTDTGELFF.

The chain combines TRBV5-1 with TRBJ1-1, with a weak D call TRBD1 (5 bases). Germline V lookup: CDR1 SGHRS, CDR2 YFSETQ. CDR3 length: 17 residues. The germline V and J ends were trimmed by 4 bases and 3 bases, with 22 bases remaining between them. CDR3 sequence (DNA): TGCGCCAGCAGCCCGGCATTCGGGGGGAGGTTCGACACTGAAGCTTTCTTT. Its protein product is CASSPAFGGRFDTEAFF.